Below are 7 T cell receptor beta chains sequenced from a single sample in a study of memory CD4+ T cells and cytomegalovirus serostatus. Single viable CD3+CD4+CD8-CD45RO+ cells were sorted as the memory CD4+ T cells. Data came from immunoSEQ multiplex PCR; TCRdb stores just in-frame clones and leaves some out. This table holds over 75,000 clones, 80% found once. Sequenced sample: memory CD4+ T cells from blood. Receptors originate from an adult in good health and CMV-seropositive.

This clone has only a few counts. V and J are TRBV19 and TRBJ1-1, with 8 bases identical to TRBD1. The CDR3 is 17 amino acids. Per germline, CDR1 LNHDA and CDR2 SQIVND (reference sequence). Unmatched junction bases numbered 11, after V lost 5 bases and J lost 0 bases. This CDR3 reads CASSAGTGLFMNTEAFF. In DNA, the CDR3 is TGTGCCAGTAGTGCCGGGACAGGCCTTTTCATGAACACTGAAGCTTTCTTT.

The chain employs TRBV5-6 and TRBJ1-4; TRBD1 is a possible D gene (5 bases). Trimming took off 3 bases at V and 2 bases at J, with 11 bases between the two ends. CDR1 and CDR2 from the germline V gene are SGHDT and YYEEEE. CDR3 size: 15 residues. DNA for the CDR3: TGTGCCAGCAGCTACCGGGGGGGTACTAATGAAAAACTGTTTTTT. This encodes CASSYRGGTNEKLFF.

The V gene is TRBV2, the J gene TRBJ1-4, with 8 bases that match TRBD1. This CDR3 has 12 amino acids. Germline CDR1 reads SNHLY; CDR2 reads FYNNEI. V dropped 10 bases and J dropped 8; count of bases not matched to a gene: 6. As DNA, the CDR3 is TGTGCCACCCAGGGGGCCGGGGAAAAACTGTTTTTT. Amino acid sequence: CATQGAGEKLFF.

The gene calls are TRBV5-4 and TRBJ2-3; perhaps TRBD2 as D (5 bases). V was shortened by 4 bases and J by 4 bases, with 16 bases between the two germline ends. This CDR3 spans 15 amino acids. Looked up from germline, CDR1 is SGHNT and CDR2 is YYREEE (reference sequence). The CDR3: CASSPKGGRADTQYF. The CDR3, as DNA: TGTGCCAGCAGCCCGAAAGGAGGTCGGGCAGATACGCAGTATTTT.

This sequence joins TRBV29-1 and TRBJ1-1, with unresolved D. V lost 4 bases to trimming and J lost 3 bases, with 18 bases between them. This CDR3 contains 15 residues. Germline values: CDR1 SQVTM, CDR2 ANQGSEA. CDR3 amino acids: CSVAPGWGMDTEAFF. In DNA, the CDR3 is TGCAGCGTTGCTCCCGGATGGGGTATGGACACTGAAGCTTTCTTT.

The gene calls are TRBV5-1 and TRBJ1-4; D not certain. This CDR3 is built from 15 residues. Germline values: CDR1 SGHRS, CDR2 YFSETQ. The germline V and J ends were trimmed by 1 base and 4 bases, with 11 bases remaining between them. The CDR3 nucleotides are TGCGCCAGCAGCTTGATGGCAGCTAATAATGAAAAACTGTTTTTT. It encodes CASSLMAANNEKLFF.

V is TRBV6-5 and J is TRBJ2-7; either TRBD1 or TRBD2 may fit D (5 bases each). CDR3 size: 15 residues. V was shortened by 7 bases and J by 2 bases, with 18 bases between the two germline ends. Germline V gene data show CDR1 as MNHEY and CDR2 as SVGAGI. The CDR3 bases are TGTGCCAGCACCCACGACGGGACCGCAACCTACGAGCAGTACTTC. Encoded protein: CASTHDGTATYEQYF.